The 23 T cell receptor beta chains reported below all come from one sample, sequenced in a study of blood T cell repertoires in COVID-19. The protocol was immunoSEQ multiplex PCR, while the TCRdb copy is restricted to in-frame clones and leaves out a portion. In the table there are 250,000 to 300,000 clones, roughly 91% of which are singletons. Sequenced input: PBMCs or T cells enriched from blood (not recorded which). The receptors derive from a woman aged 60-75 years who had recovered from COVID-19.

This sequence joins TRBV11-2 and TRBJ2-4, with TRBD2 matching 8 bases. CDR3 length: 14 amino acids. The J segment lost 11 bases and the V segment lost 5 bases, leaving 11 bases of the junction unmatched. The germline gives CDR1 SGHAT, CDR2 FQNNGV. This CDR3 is CASSRPPGGALQYF. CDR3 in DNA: TGTGCCAGCAGCCGACCCCCGGGAGGGGCCCTTCAGTACTTC.

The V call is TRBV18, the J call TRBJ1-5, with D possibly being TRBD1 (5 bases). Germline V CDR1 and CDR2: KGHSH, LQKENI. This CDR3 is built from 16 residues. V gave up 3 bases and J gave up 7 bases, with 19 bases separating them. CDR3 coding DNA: TGTGCCAGCTCACCCACTTCGACAGATCCTTCCCAGCCCCAGCATTTT. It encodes CASSPTSTDPSQPQHF.

CDR3 residues: CASSGAGRLPNYGYTF. CDR3 coding DNA: TGTGCCAGCAGTGGGGCAGGCCGCCTTCCTAACTATGGCTACACCTTC. The chain is built from TRBV6-1 and TRBJ1-2; D unresolved. CDR3 size: 16 residues. The V gene lost 4 bases and the J gene lost 0 bases, with 15 bases spanning the gap. Germline CDR1 reads MNHNS; CDR2 reads SASEGT.

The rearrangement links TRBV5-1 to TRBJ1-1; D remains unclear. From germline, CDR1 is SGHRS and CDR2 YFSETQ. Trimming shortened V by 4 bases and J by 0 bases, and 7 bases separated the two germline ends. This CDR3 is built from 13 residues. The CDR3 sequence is CASSPSLNTEAFF. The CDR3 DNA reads TGCGCCAGCAGCCCGAGCTTGAACACTGAAGCTTTCTTT.

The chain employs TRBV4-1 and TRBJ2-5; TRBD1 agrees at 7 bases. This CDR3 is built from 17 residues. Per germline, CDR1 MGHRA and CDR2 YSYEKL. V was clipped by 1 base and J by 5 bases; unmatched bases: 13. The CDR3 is CASSQGPGQMPWETQYF. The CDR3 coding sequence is TGCGCCAGCAGCCAAGGTCCGGGACAGATGCCTTGGGAGACCCAGTACTTC.

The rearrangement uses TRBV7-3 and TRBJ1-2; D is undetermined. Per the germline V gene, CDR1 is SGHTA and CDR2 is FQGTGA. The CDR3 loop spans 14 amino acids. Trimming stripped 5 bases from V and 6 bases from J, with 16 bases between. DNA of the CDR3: TGTGCCAGCAGCCCCCAGGAGGGTTCCCATGGCTACACCTTC. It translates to CASSPQEGSHGYTF.

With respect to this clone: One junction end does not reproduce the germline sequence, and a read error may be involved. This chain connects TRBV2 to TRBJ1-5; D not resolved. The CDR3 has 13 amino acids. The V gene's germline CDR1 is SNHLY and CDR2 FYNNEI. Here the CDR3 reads CASSESKRYHTDF. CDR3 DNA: TGTGCCAGCAGTGAGTCAAAACGTTACCATACGGATTTT.

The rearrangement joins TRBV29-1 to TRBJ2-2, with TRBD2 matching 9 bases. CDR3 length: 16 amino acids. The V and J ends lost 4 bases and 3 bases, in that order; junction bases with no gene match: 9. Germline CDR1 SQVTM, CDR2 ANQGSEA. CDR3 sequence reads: CSVGDPRGGYTGELFF. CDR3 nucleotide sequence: TGCAGCGTTGGGGATCCGCGGGGGGGATACACCGGGGAGCTGTTTTTT.

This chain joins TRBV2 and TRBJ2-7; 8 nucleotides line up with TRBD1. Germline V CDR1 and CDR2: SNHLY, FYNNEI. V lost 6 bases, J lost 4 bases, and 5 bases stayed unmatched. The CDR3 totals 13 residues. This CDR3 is CASSRDRRYEQYF. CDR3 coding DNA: TGTGCCAGCAGCAGGGACAGGAGATACGAGCAGTACTTC.

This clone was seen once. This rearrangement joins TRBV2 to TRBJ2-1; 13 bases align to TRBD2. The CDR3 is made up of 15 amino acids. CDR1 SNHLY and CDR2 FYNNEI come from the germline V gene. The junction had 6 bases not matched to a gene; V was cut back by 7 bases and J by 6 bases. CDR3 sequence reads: CASTSGTSGVNEQFF. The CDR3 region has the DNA TGTGCCAGCACTTCCGGGACTAGCGGGGTCAATGAGCAGTTCTTC. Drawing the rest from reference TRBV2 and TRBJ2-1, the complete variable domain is EPEVTQTPSHQVTQMGQEVILRCVPISNHLYFYWYRQILGQKVEFLVSFYNNEISEKSEIFDDQFSVERPDGSNFTLKIRSTKLEDSAMYFCASTSGTSGVNEQFFGPGTRLTVL.

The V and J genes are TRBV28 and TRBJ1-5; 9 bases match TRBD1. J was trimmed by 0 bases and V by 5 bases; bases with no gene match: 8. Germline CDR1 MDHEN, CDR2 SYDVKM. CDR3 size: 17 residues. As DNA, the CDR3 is TGTGCCAGCAGTCCCGGGACAGGGACTTATAGCAATCAGCCCCAGCATTTT. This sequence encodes CASSPGTGTYSNQPQHF.

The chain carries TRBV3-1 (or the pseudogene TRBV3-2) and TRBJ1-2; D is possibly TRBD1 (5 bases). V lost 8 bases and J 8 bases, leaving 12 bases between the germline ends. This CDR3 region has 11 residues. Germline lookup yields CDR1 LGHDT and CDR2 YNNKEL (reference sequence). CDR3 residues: CASATGEGYTF. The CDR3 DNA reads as TGTGCCAGCGCAACAGGTGAAGGCTACACCTTC.

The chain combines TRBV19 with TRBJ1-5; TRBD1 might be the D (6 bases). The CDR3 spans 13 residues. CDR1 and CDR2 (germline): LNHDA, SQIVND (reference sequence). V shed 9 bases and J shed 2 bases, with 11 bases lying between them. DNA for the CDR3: TGTGCCAGGAGGACAGATGGCAATCAGCCCCAGCATTTT. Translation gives CARRTDGNQPQHF.

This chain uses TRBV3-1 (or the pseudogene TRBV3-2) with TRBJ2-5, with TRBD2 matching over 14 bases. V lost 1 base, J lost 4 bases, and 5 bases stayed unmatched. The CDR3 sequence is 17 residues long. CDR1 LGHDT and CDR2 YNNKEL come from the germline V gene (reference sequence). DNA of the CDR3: TGTGCCAGCAGCCAAGGACTAGCGGGAGGGTTCGGAGAGACCCAGTACTTC. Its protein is CASSQGLAGGFGETQYF.

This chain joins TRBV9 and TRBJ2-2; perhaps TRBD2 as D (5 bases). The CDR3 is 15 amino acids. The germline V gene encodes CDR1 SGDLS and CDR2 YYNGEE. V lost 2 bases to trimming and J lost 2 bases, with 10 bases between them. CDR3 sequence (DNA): TGTGCCAGCAGCGTCCAGTCGGGAAACACCGGGGAGCTGTTTTTT. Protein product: CASSVQSGNTGELFF.

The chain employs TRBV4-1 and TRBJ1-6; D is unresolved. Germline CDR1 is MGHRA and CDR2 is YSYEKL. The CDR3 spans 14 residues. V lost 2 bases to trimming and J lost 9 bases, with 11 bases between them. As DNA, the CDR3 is TGCGCCAGCAGCCAATACACCTCATCTTCACCCCTCCACTTT. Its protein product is CASSQYTSSSPLHF.

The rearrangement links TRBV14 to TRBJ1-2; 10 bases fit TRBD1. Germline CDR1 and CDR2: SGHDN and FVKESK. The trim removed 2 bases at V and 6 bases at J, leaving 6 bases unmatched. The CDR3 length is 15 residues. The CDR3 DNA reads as TGTGCCAGCAGCCAACTGGACAGGGGGTCGGATGGCTACACCTTC. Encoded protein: CASSQLDRGSDGYTF.

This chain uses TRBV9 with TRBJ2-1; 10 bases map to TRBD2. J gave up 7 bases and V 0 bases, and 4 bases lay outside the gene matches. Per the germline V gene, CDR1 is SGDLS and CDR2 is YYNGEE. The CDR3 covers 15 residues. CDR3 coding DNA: TGTGCCAGCAGCGTAGCTAGCGGGGGCTGGAATGAGCAGTTCTTC. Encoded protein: CASSVASGGWNEQFF.

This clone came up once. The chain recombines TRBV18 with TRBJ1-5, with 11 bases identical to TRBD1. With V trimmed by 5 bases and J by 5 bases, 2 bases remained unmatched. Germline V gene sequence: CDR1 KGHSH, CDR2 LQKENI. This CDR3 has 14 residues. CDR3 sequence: CASSGQGADQPQHF. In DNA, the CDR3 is TGTGCCAGCTCAGGACAGGGGGCTGATCAGCCCCAGCATTTT. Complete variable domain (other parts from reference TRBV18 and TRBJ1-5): NAGVMQNPRHLVRRRGQEARLRCSPMKGHSHVYWYRQLPEEGLKFMVYLQKENIIDESGMPKERFSAEFPKEGPSILRIQQVVRGDSAAYFCASSGQGADQPQHFGDGTRLSIL.

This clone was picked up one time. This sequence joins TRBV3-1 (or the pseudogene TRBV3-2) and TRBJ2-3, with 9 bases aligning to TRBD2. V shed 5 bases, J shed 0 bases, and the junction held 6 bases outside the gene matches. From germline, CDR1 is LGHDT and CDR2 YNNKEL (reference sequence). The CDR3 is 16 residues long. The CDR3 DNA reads TGTGCCAGCAGCACAACTAGCGGGTTGAGCACAGATACGCAGTATTTT. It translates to CASSTTSGLSTDTQYF.

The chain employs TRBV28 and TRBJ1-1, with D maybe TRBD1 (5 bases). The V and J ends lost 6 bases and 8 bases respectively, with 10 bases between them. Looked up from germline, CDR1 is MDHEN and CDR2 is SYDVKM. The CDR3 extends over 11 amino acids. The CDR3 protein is CASSVRTEAFF. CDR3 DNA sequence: TGTGCCAGCAGCGTCCGGACAGAAGCTTTCTTT.

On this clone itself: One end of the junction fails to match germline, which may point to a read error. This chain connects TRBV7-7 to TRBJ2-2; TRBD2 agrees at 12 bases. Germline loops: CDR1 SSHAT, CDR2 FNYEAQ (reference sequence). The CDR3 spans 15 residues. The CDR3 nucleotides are TGTGCTAGCAGCCCGGGACTAGCGGGCACCGGGGAGCTGTTTTTT. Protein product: CASSPGLAGTGELFF.

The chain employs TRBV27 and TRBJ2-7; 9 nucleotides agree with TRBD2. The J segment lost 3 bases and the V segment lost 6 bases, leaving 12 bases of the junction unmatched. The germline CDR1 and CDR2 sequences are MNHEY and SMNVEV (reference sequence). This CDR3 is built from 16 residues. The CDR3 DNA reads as TGTGCCAGCAGAAGACTAGCGGATAGAAGTTTCTACGAGCAGTACTTC. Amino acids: CASRRLADRSFYEQYF.